Below, one T cell receptor (beta chain) is given with its context. What it binds is not known. Time point defined: pretreatment peripheral blood. The data belong to a study of PD-L1 blockade in urothelial cancer. Study-level background: The number of prior chemotherapy regimens per patient was 0 to 3. Blood underwent analysis 3 weeks (second dose) and 6 weeks after treatment began.

The study's findings and limits: Stronger expansion of tumor-associated clones in blood at 3 weeks distinguished durable-benefit patients.

Every PCR received spiked-in synthetic TCR analog templates. Generated by immunoSEQ multiplex PCR, the TCRdb table keeps only in-frame clones and is missing some. The data show around 43,000 clones, over 75% seen once. Sequencing was performed on PBMCs, taken around atezolizumab (anti-PD-L1) treatment. The origin of this receptor is a donor at least 40 years old with urothelial cancer.

The CDR3 DNA reads TGTGCCAGCAGTGGGTACAGCAAAAACATTCAGTACTTC. The encoded protein is CASSGYSKNIQYF. The chain links TRBV2 to TRBJ2-4, with D unclear. The V end lost 4 bases, the J end lost 3 bases, and 7 bases lay between the germline ends. The V gene's germline CDR1 is SNHLY and CDR2 FYNNEI. The CDR3 extends over 13 amino acids.